These T cell receptor beta chains were read from a single sample in a study of shared clonotypes between healthy human individuals. The repertoire was sequenced with immunoSEQ multiplex PCR; TCRdb's copy has only in-frame clones and lacks some. The profile shows around 1.6 million clones, 95% to 99% of them singletons. Sequencing was performed on naive CD4+ T cells sorted from blood. The receptors were sampled from a man under 40 in good health. Each CDR3 is given with its conserved first and last residue. The D gene is left open where the match is weak. Size is stated for part of the rows, as once, few or many counts, or as a class when the clone is expanded.

size,D,V,J,CDR3,DNA
NA,NA,TRBV5-3,TRBJ2-7,CARSLGPIPSYEQYF,TGTGCCAGAAGCTTGGGACCTATTCCCTCCTACGAGCAGTACTTC
NA,TRBD1,TRBV5-4,TRBJ2-3,CASSSITRGPSTDTQYF,TGTGCCAGCAGCTCCATCACAAGGGGGCCTAGCACAGATACGCAGTATTTT
NA,NA,TRBV20-1,TRBJ2-7,CSAIRRYEQYF,TGCAGTGCTATAAGACGGTACGAGCAGTACTTC
NA,NA,TRBV19,TRBJ2-3,CASSMVAGKRDTQYF,TGTGCCAGTAGTATGGTGGCGGGAAAACGAGATACGCAGTATTTT
once,TRBD1,TRBV5-1,TRBJ1-4,CASSRGQGNEKLFF,TGCGCCAGCAGCAGGGGACAGGGGAATGAAAAACTGTTTTTT
NA,NA,TRBV9,TRBJ2-2,CASSVRQNTGELFF,TGTGCCAGCAGCGTAAGACAGAACACCGGGGAGCTGTTTTTT
NA,NA,TRBV7-2,TRBJ2-7,CASSWTVTGAYEQYF,TGTGCCAGCAGCTGGACAGTTACCGGGGCCTACGAGCAGTACTTC
NA,TRBD2,TRBV4-2,TRBJ2-1,CASSRGLETSNEQFF,TGTGCCAGCAGCCGAGGACTAGAAACTTCCAATGAGCAGTTCTTC
NA,NA,TRBV7-3,TRBJ2-2,CASSLTPGRLTGELFF,TGTGCCAGCAGCTTAACCCCAGGACGGTTAACCGGGGAGCTGTTTTTT
NA,NA,TRBV14,TRBJ1-4,CASSQRNNEKLFF,TGTGCCAGCAGCCAGAGAAATAATGAAAAACTGTTTTTT
once,TRBD1,TRBV7-2,TRBJ1-5,CASSLIAGGAGQPQHF,TGTGCCAGCAGCTTAATTGCAGGGGGCGCGGGTCAGCCCCAGCATTTT
NA,NA,TRBV9,TRBJ2-1,CASSVGGSWGSYNEQFF,TGTGCCAGCAGCGTAGGCGGTAGCTGGGGCTCCTACAATGAGCAGTTCTTC
NA,TRBD2,TRBV28,TRBJ2-1,CASERPSGSSEQFF,TGTGCCAGCGAACGTCCTAGCGGGAGTAGTGAGCAGTTCTTC
NA,NA,TRBV9,TRBJ2-3,CASSVGPGASTDTQYF,TGTGCCAGCAGCGTAGGTCCGGGGGCTAGCACAGATACGCAGTATTTT
NA,NA,TRBV7-9,TRBJ1-2,CASSLVWGDMLGYTF,TGTGCCAGCAGCTTAGTTTGGGGAGACATGCTTGGCTACACCTTC
NA,NA,TRBV2,TRBJ1-5,CASSNRYSNQPQHF,TGTGCCAGCAGTAACAGGTATAGCAATCAGCCCCAGCATTTT
NA,TRBD1,TRBV5-5,TRBJ1-4,CASSHTGGSDSGLFF,TGTGCCAGCAGCCATACAGGGGGCAGCGATTCTGGACTGTTTTTT
NA,NA,TRBV11-1,TRBJ1-1,CASSLGVGEAFF,TGTGCCAGCAGCTTAGGGGTAGGAGAAGCTTTCTTT
NA,TRBD1,TRBV5-1,TRBJ1-1,CASSVQGRNTEAFF,TGCGCCAGCAGCGTACAGGGGAGAAACACTGAAGCTTTCTTT
NA,NA,TRBV28,TRBJ1-4,CASSPGAFATNEKLFF,TGTGCCAGCAGTCCAGGGGCGTTTGCAACTAATGAAAAACTGTTTTTT
NA,NA,TRBV18,TRBJ2-2,CASSPYSGRNTGELFF,TGTGCCAGCTCACCATACAGCGGAAGAAACACCGGGGAGCTGTTTTTT
once,NA,TRBV12-5,TRBJ2-1,CASGLVRFRNNEQFF,TGTGCTAGTGGTTTGGTACGATTCAGAAACAATGAGCAGTTCTTC
NA,NA,TRBV7-9,TRBJ1-3,CASSLAGGPTSGNTIYF,TGTGCCAGCAGCTTAGCTGGGGGTCCAACCTCTGGAAACACCATATATTTT
NA,TRBD1,TRBV28,TRBJ2-7,CASSLVGQGSYEQYF,TGTGCCAGCAGTTTAGTTGGACAGGGGTCCTACGAGCAGTACTTC
once,NA,TRBV11-2,TRBJ2-2,CASSLEVRTELFF,TGTGCCAGCAGCTTAGAAGTTAGGACTGAGCTGTTTTTT
NA,NA,TRBV28,TRBJ1-5,CASSFAEKGNQPQHF,TGTGCCAGCAGTTTTGCAGAAAAGGGCAATCAGCCCCAGCATTTT
once,NA,TRBV6-1,TRBJ2-7,CASSEAMEYEQYF,TGTGCCAGCAGTGAAGCGATGGAATACGAGCAGTACTTC
NA,NA,TRBV5-1,TRBJ1-1,CASSRGGGPTEAFF,TGCGCCAGCAGCCGGGGAGGGGGTCCCACTGAAGCTTTCTTT
NA,TRBD1,TRBV9,TRBJ1-1,CASSATGNFLTEAFF,TGTGCCAGCAGCGCGACAGGGAACTTCCTCACTGAAGCTTTCTTT
NA,TRBD2,TRBV30,TRBJ2-7,CAWATGTSRYYEQYF,TGTGCCTGGGCCACCGGGACTAGCCGCTACTACGAGCAGTACTTC
NA,NA,TRBV5-6,TRBJ1-5,CASSFTGKPQHF,TGTGCCAGCAGCTTCACGGGAAAGCCCCAGCATTTT